This TCR beta chain was captured in a study of blood T cell repertoires in COVID-19 (dated by TCRdb to 2018 to 2020). Looking at the study overall: Collaborator samples came from the United States, Italy and Spain and covered acute and convalescent phases of COVID-19. The prospective study material was composed of cDNA or gDNA derived from T cells, B-cell-depleted T cells, or PBMCs. Subjects who had been exposed to COVID-19, were actively infected with it, or had recovered from it provided the deeply sampled blood TCRbeta repertoires that made up the dataset. The repertoires were released in a freely available public database meant as a resource for research on the immune response to SARS-CoV-2. The samples were drawn from two sources: the first 160 participants of the ongoing ImmuneRACE study, and 1,200 or so subjects contributed by 6 global collaborators. A de-identified subject ID, COVID-19 status, age in years and sex were almost always included in the sample metadata. Where available, HLA class I and class II types were taken from metadata supplied by the sample provider and were not determined by assay-based typing.

Worth noting for this clone: Its target antigen remains unknown. No much larger clonotype is one base removed from it; base qualities were not supplied.

Reading the germline V gene (reference sequence) gives CDR1 MNHEY and CDR2 SMNVEV. The CDR3 spans 16 residues, from the cysteine through the phenylalanine. CDR3 DNA only is kept here, 48 bases in frame from base 1. V is cut back by 2 bases and J by 3 bases, with 6 bases in the junction unmatched. General conclusions and limits of the study: The quantity of clinical and demographic metadata differed by source and by participant and was supplied without curation.

One collaborating source in Seattle enrolled patients while the patients were actively infected and followed the patients over time throughout the course of disease. Each collaborating institution followed its own protocols to collect whole blood in K2EDTA tubes. For TCRbeta analysis, collaborators shipped samples in one of three forms: frozen whole blood, isolated PBMCs, or DNA extracted from either of those sample types. TCRbeta CDR3 regions were amplified from genomic DNA by means of the immunoSEQ Assay, a bias-controlled multiplex PCR. The original pipeline was this. Nucleated cell counts per sample were estimated from amplification of reference gene primers within the assay. To quantify the absolute abundance of each unique TCRbeta CDR3 rearrangement, sequence reads were collapsed and filtered. Productive Simpson clonality was computed per sample as the square root of Simpson's diversity index over productive rearrangements. TCRdb took this table from immuneACCESS and kept in-frame rearrangements with V and J called. Such tables lack part of the clones; where checked against another copy, unresolved V genes explain under half of the gap, and the rest is unexplained. V and J calls and clone size are given by that table; D and trimming were obtained from the DNA. The sample table lists about 340,000 clones, 80% to 90% of them with a count of one. 6% to 7% of the sample is taken by the ten largest.

This clonotype originated in a woman aged 45-65 years with COVID-19, enrolled during active disease. The specimen sequenced was peripheral blood. The chain uses TRBV27 and TRBJ2-3; a stretch of 9 junction bases matches TRBD1. The bases are TGTGCCAGCAGTTTAATATCCGACAGGGGGACAGATACGCAGTATTTT. The translation is CASSLISDRGTDTQYF.